The 2 T cell receptor beta chains below were found in one sample sequenced in a study of OX40 agonist ivuxolimab in advanced cancers. Data came from immunoSEQ multiplex PCR; TCRdb stores just in-frame clones and leaves some out. The sample carries fewer than 65,000 clones, around 82% recorded once. The specimen was CD4+ or CD8+ T cells sorted from blood, collected in a trial of the OX40 agonist ivuxolimab. These receptors were collected from an adult with an advanced solid tumor such as melanoma, head and neck, liver or kidney cancer.

This clone occurred once. The chain has TRBV11-2 and TRBJ2-1; TRBD2 matches 7 bases. The CDR3 length is 15 residues. Germline V gene data show CDR1 as SGHAT and CDR2 as FQNNGV. Trimming removed 3 bases from V and 0 bases from J; junction bases left unmatched: 2. The CDR3 region has the DNA TGTGCCAGCAGCTTTAGGGACTACTCCTACAATGAGCAGTTCTTC. Translating it yields CASSFRDYSYNEQFF.

The chain carries TRBV6-5 and TRBJ1-2, with a possible D match to TRBD1 (5 bases). CDR1 and CDR2 (germline): MNHEY, SVGAGI. V was shortened by 2 bases and J by 5 bases, with 12 bases between the two germline ends. The CDR3 is 14 residues long. CDR3 DNA: TGTGCCAGCAGTTACGAAGACTGGGGGTATGGCTACACCTTC. Amino acids: CASSYEDWGYGYTF.